This is a list of T cell receptor beta chains from one sample in a study of identical twins. One entry per CDR3 protein, called by TCRdb with MiXCR from the 5' RACE reads. The profile shows about 530,000 distinct CDR3 sequences, 20% to 25% of them singletons. These data were also reused for a study on yellow fever vaccine responses in identical twins.

Input material: CD4+ T cells sorted from blood. These receptors all come from a woman between 18 and 29 years old in good health. Each CDR3 is given with its conserved first and last residue. D genes are given only for firm matches. The size field is filled for only some rows; it gives once, few, many or a size class.

d_call j_call v_call clone_size cdr3_aa cdr3_nt
- TRBJ2-7 TRBV4-1 - CASSQAPGQPLYEQYF TGCGCCAGCAGCCAAGCCCCGGGACAACCTCTCTACGAGCAGTACTTC
- TRBJ2-1 TRBV10-3 - CAIKLHNEQFF TGTGCCATCAAGCTCCACAATGAGCAGTTCTTC
TRBD1 TRBJ1-2 TRBV5-1 - CASSLGGTGMNYGYTF TGCGCCAGCAGCTTGGGCGGGACAGGGATGAACTATGGCTACACCTTC
TRBD2 TRBJ2-7 TRBV12-3/TRBV12-4 - CASSFSLAGGIYEQYF TGTGCCAGCAGTTTTTCCCTTGCGGGAGGAATCTACGAGCAGTACTTC
- TRBJ1-5 TRBV29-1 - CSVGGGSNQPQHF TGCAGCGTTGGGGGGGGTAGCAATCAGCCCCAGCATTTT
TRBD2 TRBJ2-3 TRBV7-9 - CASRQTSGSLSDTQYF TGTGCCAGCAGACAAACTAGCGGGAGTCTGTCAGATACGCAGTATTTT
TRBD2 TRBJ2-7 TRBV5-1 - CASSLRASGIPQPLYEQYF TGCGCCAGCAGCTTGAGGGCTAGCGGGATCCCCCAGCCCCTCTACGAGCAGTACTTC
- TRBJ2-1 TRBV20-1 few CSASSGPSYNEQFF TGCAGTGCTAGTTCAGGACCCTCCTACAATGAGCAGTTCTTC
TRBD2 TRBJ2-1 TRBV7-3 few CASSTGLDYNEQFF TGTGCCAGCAGCACCGGACTAGACTACAATGAGCAGTTCTTC
TRBD2 TRBJ2-5 TRBV7-6 - CASSPSGGREETQYF TGTGCCAGCAGCCCAAGTGGCGGGAGGGAAGAGACCCAGTACTTC
TRBD1 TRBJ1-2 TRBV7-9 - CASSYPGQGVSGYTF TGTGCCAGCAGCTACCCTGGACAGGGGGTATCCGGCTACACCTTC
TRBD1 TRBJ2-5 TRBV4-1 few CASSQDIQGARKTQYF TGCGCCAGCAGCCAAGATATCCAGGGGGCGAGGAAGACCCAGTACTTC
- TRBJ1-3 TRBV28 few CATNTQLSGNTIYF TGTGCCACAAATACCCAACTCTCTGGAAACACCATATATTTT